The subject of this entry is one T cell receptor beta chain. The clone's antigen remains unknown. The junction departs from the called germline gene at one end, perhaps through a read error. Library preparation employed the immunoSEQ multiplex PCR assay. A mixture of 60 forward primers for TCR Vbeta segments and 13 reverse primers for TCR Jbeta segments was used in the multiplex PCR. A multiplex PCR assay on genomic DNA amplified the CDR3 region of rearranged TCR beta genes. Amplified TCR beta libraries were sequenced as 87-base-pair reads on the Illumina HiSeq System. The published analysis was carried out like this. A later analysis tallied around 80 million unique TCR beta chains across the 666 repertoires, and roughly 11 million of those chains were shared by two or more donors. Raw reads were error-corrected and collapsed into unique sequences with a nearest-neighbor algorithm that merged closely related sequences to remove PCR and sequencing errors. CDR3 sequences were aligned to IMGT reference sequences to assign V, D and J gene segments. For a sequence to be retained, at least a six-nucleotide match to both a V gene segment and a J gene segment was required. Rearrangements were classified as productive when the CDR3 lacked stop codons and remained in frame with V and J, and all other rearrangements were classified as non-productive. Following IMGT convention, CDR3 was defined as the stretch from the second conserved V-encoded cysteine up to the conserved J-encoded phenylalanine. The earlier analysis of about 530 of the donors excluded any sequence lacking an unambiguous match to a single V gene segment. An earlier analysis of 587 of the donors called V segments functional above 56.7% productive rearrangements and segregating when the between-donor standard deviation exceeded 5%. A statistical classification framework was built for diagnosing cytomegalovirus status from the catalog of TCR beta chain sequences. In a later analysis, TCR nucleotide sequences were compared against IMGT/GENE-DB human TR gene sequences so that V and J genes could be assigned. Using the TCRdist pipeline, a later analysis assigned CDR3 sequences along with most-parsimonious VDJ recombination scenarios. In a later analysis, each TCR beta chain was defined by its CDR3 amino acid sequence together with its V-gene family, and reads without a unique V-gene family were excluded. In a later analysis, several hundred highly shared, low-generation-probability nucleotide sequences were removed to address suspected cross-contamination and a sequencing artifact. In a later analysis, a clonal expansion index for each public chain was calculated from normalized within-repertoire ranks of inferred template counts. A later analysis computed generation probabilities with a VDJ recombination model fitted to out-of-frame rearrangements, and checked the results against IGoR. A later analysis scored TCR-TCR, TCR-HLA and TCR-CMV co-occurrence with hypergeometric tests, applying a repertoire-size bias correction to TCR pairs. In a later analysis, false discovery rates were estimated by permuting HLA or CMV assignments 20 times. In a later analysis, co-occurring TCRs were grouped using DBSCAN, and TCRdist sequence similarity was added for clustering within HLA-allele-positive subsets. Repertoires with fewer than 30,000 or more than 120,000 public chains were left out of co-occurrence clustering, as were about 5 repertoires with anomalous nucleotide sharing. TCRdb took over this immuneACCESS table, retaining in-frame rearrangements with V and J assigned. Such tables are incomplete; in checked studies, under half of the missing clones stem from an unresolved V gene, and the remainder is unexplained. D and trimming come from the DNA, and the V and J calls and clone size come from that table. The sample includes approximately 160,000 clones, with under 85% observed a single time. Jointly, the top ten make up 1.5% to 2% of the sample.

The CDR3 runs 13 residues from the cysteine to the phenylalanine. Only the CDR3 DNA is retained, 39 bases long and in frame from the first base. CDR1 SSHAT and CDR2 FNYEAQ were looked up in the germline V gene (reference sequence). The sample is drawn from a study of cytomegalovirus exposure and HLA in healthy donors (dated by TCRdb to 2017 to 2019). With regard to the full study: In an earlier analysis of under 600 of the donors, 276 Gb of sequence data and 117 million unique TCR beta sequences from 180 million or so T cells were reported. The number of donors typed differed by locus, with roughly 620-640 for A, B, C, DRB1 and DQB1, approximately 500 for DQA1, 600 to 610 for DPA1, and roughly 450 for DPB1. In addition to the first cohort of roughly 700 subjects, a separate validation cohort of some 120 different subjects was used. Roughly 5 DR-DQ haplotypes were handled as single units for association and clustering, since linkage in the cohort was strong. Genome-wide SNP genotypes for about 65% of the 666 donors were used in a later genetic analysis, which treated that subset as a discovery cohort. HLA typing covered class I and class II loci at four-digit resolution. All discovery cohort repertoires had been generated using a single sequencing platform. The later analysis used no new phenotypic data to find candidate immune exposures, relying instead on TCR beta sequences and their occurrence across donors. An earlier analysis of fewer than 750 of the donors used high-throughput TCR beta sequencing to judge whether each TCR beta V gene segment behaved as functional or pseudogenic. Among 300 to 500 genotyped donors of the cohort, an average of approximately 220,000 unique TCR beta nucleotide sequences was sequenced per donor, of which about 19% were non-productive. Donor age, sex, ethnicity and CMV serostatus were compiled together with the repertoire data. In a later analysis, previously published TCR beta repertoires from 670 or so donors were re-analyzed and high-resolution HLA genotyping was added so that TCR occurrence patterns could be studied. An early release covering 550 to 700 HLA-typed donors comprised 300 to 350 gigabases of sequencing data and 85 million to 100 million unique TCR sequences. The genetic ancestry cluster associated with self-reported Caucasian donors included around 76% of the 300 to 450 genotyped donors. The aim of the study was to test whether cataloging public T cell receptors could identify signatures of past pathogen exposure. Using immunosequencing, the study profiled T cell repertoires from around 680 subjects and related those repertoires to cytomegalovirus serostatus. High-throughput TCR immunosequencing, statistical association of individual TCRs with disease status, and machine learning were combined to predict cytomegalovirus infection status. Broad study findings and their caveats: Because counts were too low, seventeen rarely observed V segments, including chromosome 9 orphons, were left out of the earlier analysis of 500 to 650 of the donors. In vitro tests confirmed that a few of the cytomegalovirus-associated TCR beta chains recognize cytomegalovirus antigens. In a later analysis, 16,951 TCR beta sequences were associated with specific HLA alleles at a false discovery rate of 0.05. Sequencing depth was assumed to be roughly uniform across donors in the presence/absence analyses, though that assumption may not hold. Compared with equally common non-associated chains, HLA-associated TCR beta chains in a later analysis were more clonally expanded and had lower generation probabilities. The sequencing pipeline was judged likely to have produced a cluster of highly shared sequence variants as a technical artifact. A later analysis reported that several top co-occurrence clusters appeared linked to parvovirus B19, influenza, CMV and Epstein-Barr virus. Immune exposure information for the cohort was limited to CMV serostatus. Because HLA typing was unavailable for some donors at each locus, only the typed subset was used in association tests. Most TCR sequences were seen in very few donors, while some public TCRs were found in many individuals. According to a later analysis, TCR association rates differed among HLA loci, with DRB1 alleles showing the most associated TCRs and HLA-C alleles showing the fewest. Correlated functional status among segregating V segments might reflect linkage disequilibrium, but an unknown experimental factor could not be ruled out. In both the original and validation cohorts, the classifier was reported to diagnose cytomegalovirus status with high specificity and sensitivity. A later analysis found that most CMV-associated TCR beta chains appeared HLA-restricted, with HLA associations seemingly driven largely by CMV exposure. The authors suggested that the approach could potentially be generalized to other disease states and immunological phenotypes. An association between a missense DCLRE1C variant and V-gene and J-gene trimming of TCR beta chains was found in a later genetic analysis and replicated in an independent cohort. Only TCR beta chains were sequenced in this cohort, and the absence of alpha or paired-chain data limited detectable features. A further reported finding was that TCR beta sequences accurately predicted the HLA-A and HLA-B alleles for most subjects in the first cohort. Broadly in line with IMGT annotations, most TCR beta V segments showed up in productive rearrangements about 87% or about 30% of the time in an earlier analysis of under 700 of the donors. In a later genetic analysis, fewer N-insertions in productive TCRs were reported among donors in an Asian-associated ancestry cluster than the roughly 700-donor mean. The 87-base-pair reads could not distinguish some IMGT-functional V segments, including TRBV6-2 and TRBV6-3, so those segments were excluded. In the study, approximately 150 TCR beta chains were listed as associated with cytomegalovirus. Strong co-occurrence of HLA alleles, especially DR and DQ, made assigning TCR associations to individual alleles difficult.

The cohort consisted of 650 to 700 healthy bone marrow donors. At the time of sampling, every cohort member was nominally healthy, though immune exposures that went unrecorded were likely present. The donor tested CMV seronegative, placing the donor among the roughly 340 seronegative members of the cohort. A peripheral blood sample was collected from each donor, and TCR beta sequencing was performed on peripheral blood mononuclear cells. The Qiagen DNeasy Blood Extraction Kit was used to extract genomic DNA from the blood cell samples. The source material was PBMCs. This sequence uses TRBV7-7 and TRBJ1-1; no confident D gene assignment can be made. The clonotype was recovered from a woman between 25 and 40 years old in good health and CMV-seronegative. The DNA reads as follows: TGTGCTAGCAGCTCCACAGAGAACACTGAAGCTTTCTTT. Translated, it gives CASSSTENTEAFF.